These 14 T cell receptor beta chains originate from one sample sequenced in a study of shared clonotypes between healthy human individuals. Clones were read by immunoSEQ multiplex PCR, and TCRdb kept only the in-frame ones, dropping some. The sample shows approximately 2.5 million clones, approximately 90% of them seen only once. Sequencing was performed on naive CD4+ T cells sorted from blood. Indicated subset: CD45RA+ positively selected. The receptors shown here come from a man aged 18 to 35 in good health.

This chain links TRBV6-5 with TRBJ2-7; D unresolved. Trimming stripped 5 bases from V and 1 base from J, with 9 bases between. Germline-derived CDR1 and CDR2 are MNHEY and SVGAGI. The CDR3 is 13 residues long. CDR3 sequence (DNA): TGTGCCAGCAGTACCACTGGGTCCTACGAGCAGTACTTC. Translated, it gives CASSTTGSYEQYF.

On this clone itself: Other DNA sequences in this sample translate to the same CDR3. The chain carries TRBV28 and TRBJ1-2; 8 nucleotides align to TRBD1. CDR1 and CDR2 (germline): MDHEN, SYDVKM. The J segment lost 2 bases and the V segment lost 6 bases, leaving 8 bases of the junction unmatched. This CDR3 comprises 15 residues. The CDR3 protein is CASSTPGTGNYGYTF. The CDR3, as DNA: TGTGCCAGCAGCACACCTGGGACAGGAAACTATGGCTACACCTTC.

The gene calls are TRBV5-1 and TRBJ2-3, with 14 bases identical to TRBD2. This CDR3 region has 16 residues. Trimming removed 4 bases from V and 2 bases from J; junction bases left unmatched: 3. In germline, CDR1 is SGHRS, CDR2 YFSETQ. As DNA, the CDR3 is TGCGCCAGCAGCGAGGGACTAGCGGGAGCCACAGATACGCAGTATTTT. Its translation is CASSEGLAGATDTQYF.

This chain links TRBV7-9 with TRBJ1-2; D remains unclear. The germline V gene has CDR1 SEHNR and CDR2 FQNEAQ (reference sequence). The CDR3 runs to 16 residues. Between the trimmed V and J ends, which lost 5 bases and 2 bases, there was a span of 18 bases. This chain's CDR3 is CASSAIGRLTNYGYTF. The CDR3, as DNA: TGTGCCAGCAGCGCAATAGGCAGACTTACAAACTATGGCTACACCTTC.

Only one count was recorded for this clone. V usage is TRBV2 and J usage is TRBJ2-2, with a weak D call TRBD1 (5 bases). CDR1 is SNHLY and CDR2 is FYNNEI in the germline V gene. The CDR3 spans 12 residues. V lost 9 bases, J lost 4 bases, and 9 bases lay in between. The CDR3 coding sequence is TGTGCCAGTCGCAGGGCCACCGGGGAGCTGTTTTTT. Its protein product is CASRRATGELFF.

The chain employs TRBV6-5 and TRBJ1-6; 7 bases agree with TRBD1. In germline, CDR1 is MNHEY, CDR2 SVGAGI. J lost 8 bases, V lost 6 bases, and 10 bases had no gene match. The CDR3 is 15 amino acids. The CDR3 nucleotides are TGTGCCAGCAGGGAGGGACAGTTTAAGCATTCACCCCTCCACTTT. Its translation: CASREGQFKHSPLHF.

The chain links TRBV5-8 to TRBJ2-5; 12 positions agree with TRBD2. The germline gives CDR1 SGHTS, CDR2 YDEGEE. Trimming took 3 bases from V and 2 from J; bases not matched to a gene: 2. The CDR3 has 15 residues. DNA for the CDR3: TGTGCCAGCAGCTGGGGGACTAGCGGGCAAGAGACCCAGTACTTC. Translating it yields CASSWGTSGQETQYF.

The genes are TRBV7-9 and TRBJ1-3; TRBD1 aligns across 9 bases. CDR1 is SEHNR, CDR2 FQNEAQ, per germline (reference sequence). V lost 1 base and J lost 8; bases outside the gene matches: 6. This CDR3 has 15 amino acids. This CDR3 reads CASSLVGQGYDTIYF. Here the CDR3 DNA reads TGTGCCAGCAGCTTAGTAGGACAGGGGTACGACACCATATATTTT.

The chain is built from TRBV5-1 and TRBJ1-5; D gene uncertain. Germline V gene lookup returns CDR1 SGHRS and CDR2 YFSETQ. The CDR3 length is 13 residues. Deletions cut 3 bases from V and 3 bases from J, with 7 bases between. The CDR3 coding sequence is TGCGCCAGCAGCTACGGCTTCAATCAGCCCCAGCATTTT. Its protein is CASSYGFNQPQHF.

The rearrangement uses TRBV5-6 and TRBJ1-6; tentatively, D is TRBD1 (5 bases). Between the trimmed V and J ends, which lost 4 bases and 5 bases, there was a span of 13 bases. Per the germline V gene, CDR1 is SGHDT and CDR2 is YYEEEE. The CDR3 extends over 15 amino acids. The CDR3 DNA reads as TGTGCCAGCAGCCCCGGGACCGCCGATAATTCACCCCTCCACTTT. This encodes CASSPGTADNSPLHF.

The rearrangement joins TRBV5-4 to TRBJ2-2; 8 nucleotides match TRBD2. V lost 4 bases, J lost 5 bases, and 7 bases stayed unmatched. The germline CDR1 and CDR2 sequences are SGHNT and YYREEE (reference sequence). The CDR3 extends over 15 amino acids. The CDR3 sequence: CASSPQSGGTGELFF. As DNA, the CDR3 is TGTGCCAGCAGCCCACAAAGCGGGGGTACCGGGGAGCTGTTTTTT. The full variable domain, with the rest looked up from reference TRBV5-4 and TRBJ2-2, is ETGVTQSPTHLIKTRGQQVTLRCSSQSGHNTVSWYQQALGQGPQFIFQYYREEENGRGNFPPRFSGLQFPNYSSELNVNALELDDSALYLCASSPQSGGTGELFFGEGSRLTVL.

The chain combines TRBV28 with TRBJ2-7, with D hard to call. This CDR3 region has 15 residues. The germline V gene encodes CDR1 MDHEN and CDR2 SYDVKM. V was clipped by 4 bases and J by 3 bases, with 16 bases between them. CDR3 coding DNA: TGTGCCAGCAGTTCGAAGAATCGGAATTACTACGAGCAGTACTTC. It yields the protein CASSSKNRNYYEQYF.

A remark on this clone: Distinct nucleotide sequences in the sample also encode this CDR3. The J gene is TRBJ2-5, the V gene TRBV15; D is unresolved. V lost 0 bases and J lost 5, with 4 bases in between. The CDR3 consists of 12 residues. The germline V gene has CDR1 LNHNV and CDR2 YYDKDF (reference sequence). The CDR3 is CATSREGETQYF. The DNA for the CDR3 is TGTGCCACCAGCAGAGAAGGGGAGACCCAGTACTTC.

The CDR3 spells CAWSPGRINTEAFF. The CDR3, as DNA: TGTGCCTGGAGTCCAGGGCGGATCAACACTGAAGCTTTCTTT. The rearrangement joins TRBV30 to TRBJ1-1, with D possibly TRBD1 on 5 matching bases. The V gene's germline CDR1 is GTSNPN and CDR2 SVGIG (reference sequence). The CDR3 runs 14 residues. The germline V and J ends were trimmed by 2 bases and 2 bases, with 12 bases remaining between them. Together with reference TRBV30 and TRBJ1-1, the CDR3 gives the full variable domain: SQTIHQWPATLVQPVGSPLSLECTVEGTSNPNLYWYRQAAGRGLQLLFYSVGIGQISSEVPQNLSASRPQDRQFILSSKKLLLSDSGFYLCAWSPGRINTEAFFGQGTRLTVV.